This T cell receptor (beta chain) was observed in a study of blood T cell repertoires in COVID-19 (dated by TCRdb to the early 2020s). About the full investigation: Samples covering the acute and convalescent phases of COVID-19 were provided by collaborators in the United States, Italy and Spain. Where HLA class I and class II types were available, the types were taken from metadata supplied by the sample provider, not from assay-based typing. A de-identified subject ID, COVID-19 status, age in years and sex were almost always included in the sample metadata. The samples were drawn from the first 160 participants of the ongoing ImmuneRACE study and from 1,254 subjects provided by 6 global collaborators. Subjects who had been exposed to COVID-19, were actively infected with it, or had recovered from it provided the deeply sampled blood TCRbeta repertoires that made up the dataset. The prospective study material was composed of cDNA or gDNA derived from T cells, B-cell-depleted T cells, or PBMCs. A freely available public database, intended as a resource for researchers studying the immune response to SARS-CoV-2, is where the repertoires were released.

Each collaborating institution followed its own protocols to collect whole blood in K2EDTA tubes. Collaborator samples were shipped for TCRbeta analysis as frozen whole blood, isolated PBMCs, or DNA extracted from either sample type. Study-wide conclusions, independent of this receptor: Clinical and demographic metadata were provided uncurated, with the amount varying by source and participant.

From the germline V gene, CDR1 is SGHRS and CDR2 is YFSETQ. V trim: 3 bases; J trim: 3 bases; unmatched bases: 3. The CDR3 goes from the cysteine to the phenylalanine over 14 residues. Only the CDR3 DNA is retained, 42 bases long and in frame from the first base. Worth noting for this clone: Its antigen remains unidentified. The input lacks base qualities; no much larger clone sits a single base away.

TCRbeta CDR3 regions were amplified from genomic DNA by means of the immunoSEQ Assay, a bias-controlled multiplex PCR. Processing in the source paper ran as follows. The number of nucleated cells in each sample was estimated by amplification of reference gene primers within the assay. To quantify the absolute abundance of each unique TCRbeta CDR3 rearrangement, sequence reads were collapsed and filtered. Productive Simpson clonality was computed per sample as the square root of Simpson's diversity index over productive rearrangements. TCRdb took over this immuneACCESS table, retaining in-frame rearrangements with V and J assigned. Such tables are incomplete; in checked studies, under half of the missing clones stem from an unresolved V gene, and the remainder is unexplained. V and J calls and clone size are those listed in that table; D and trimming were worked out from the DNA. The sample profile shows about 38,000 clones; 90% of them were found once. Together, the top ten hold about 25% of the sample.

Sample: peripheral blood. The rearrangement joined TRBV5-1 to TRBJ1-1; 9 nucleotides in the junction match TRBD1. The origin of this receptor is a man aged 60-69 years with active or convalescent COVID-19. The DNA sequence is TGCGCCAGCAGCTCCCGGACAGGGGACACTGAAGCTTTCTTT. This sequence encodes CASSSRTGDTEAFF.